In this sample, the clone carrying this TCR beta chain turned up a few times. The CDR3 is made up of 17 amino acids. Looked up from germline, CDR1 is MDHEN and CDR2 is SYDVKM. The sample belongs to a study of blood T cells in healthy people across ages. The authors drew around 11 milliliters of peripheral blood from each donor. The use of a sample-barcoded 5' primer and a J-beta primer mix characterized a second PCR of about 7 to 12 cycles. Individual samples furnished no less than 2.5 million CDR3-containing paired-end reads apiece. MiXCR, applied by TCRdb to the 5' RACE reads, yields one record per CDR3 protein. Of roughly 1,800,000 distinct CDR3 sequences listed, around half were seen once; the top ten hold approximately 2%.

The chain carries TRBV28 and TRBJ2-5; 9 positions agree with TRBD1. The end of the DNA aligns better with TRBJ2-7, so the J call may be wrong. This receptor was identified in a woman aged 40 to 50 in good health. Sequenced input: blood. This CDR3 reads CASSLWAGTGIPYEQYF. The CDR3 nucleotides read TGTGCCAGCAGTTTATGGGCCGGGACAGGGATTCCATACGAGCAGTACTTC.